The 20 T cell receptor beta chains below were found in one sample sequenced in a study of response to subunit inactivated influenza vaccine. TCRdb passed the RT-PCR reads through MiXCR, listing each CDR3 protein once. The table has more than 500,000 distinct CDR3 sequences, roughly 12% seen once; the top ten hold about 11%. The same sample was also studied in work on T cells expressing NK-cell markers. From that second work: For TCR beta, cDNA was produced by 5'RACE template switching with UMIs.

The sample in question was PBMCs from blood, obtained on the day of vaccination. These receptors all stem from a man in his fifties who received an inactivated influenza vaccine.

The CDR3 is CAWSVLMNTEAFF. In nucleotides, the CDR3 is TGTGCCTGGAGTGTACTTATGAACACTGAAGCTTTCTTT. The chain couples TRBV30 to TRBJ1-1; D remains ambiguous. Germline V gives CDR1 GTSNPN, CDR2 SVGIG (reference sequence). The CDR3 consists of 13 residues. Trimming removed 0 bases at V and 0 bases at J, with 5 bases between.

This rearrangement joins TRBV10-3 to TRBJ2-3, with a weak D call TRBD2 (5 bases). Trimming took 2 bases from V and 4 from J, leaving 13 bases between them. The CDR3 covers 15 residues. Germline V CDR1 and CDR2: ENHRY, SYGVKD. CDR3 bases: TGTGCCATCAGTGAGACGGGAACTAGTTCAGATACGCAGTATTTT. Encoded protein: CAISETGTSSDTQYF.

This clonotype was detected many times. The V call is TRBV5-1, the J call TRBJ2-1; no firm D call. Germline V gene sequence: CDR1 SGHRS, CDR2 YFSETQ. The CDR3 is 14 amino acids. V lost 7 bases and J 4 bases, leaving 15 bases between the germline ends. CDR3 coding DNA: TGCGCCAGCTTTCCGGGTATGGGTTACAATGAGCAGTTCTTC. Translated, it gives CASFPGMGYNEQFF. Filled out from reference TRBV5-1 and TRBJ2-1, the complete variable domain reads KAGVTQTPRYLIKTRGQQVTLSCSPISGHRSVSWYQQTPGQGLQFLFEYFSETQRNKGNFPGRFSGRQFSNSRSEMNVSTLELGDSALYLCASFPGMGYNEQFFGPGTRLTVL.

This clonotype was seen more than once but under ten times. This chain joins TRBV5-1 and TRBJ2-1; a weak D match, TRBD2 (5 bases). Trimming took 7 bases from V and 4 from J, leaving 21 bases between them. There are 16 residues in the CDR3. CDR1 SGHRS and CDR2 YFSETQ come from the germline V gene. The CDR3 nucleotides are TGCGCCAGCGGCCAAGCTAGCCTCGGGGTTTACAATGAGCAGTTCTTC. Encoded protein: CASGQASLGVYNEQFF.

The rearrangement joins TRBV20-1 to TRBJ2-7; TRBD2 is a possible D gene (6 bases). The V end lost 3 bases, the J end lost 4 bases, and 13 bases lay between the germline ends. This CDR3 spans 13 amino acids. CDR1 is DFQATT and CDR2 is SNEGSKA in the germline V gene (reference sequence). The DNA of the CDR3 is TGCAGTGCTAGGCGGGACCTGAGTTACGAGCAGTACTTC. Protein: CSARRDLSYEQYF.

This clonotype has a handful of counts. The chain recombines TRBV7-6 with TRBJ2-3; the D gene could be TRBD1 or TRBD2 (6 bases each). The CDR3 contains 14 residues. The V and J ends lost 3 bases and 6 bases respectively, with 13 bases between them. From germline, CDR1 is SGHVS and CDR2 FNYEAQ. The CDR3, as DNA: TGTGCCAGCAGCTTGGGGGGCCGGTTGGATACGCAGTATTTT. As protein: CASSLGGRLDTQYF.

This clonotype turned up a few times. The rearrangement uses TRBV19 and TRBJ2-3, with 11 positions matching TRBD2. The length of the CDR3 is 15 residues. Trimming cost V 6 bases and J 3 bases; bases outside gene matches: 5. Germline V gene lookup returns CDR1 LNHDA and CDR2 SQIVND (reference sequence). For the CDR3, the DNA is TGTGCCAGTAGGACGACTAGCGGGACTACAGATACGCAGTATTTT. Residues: CASRTTSGTTDTQYF.

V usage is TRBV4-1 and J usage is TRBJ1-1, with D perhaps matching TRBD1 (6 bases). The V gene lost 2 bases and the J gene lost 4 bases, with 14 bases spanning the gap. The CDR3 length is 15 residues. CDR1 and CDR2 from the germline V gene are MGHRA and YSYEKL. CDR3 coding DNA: TGCGCCAGCAGCCAAAACACAGGGAGAGTCACTGAAGCTTTCTTT. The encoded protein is CASSQNTGRVTEAFF.

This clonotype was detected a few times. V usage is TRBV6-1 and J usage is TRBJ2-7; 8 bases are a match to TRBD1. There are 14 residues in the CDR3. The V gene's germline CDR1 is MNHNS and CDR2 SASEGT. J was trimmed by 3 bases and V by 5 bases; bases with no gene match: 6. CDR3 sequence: CASSTHGQGYEQYF. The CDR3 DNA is TGTGCCAGCAGTACCCACGGACAGGGCTACGAGCAGTACTTC.

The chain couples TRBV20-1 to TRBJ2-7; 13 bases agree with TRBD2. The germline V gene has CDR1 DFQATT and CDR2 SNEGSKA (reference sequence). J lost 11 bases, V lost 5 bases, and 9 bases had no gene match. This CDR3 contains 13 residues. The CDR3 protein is CSAERTSGSVEYF. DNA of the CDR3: TGCAGTGCTGAGCGGACTAGCGGGAGTGTGGAGTACTTC.

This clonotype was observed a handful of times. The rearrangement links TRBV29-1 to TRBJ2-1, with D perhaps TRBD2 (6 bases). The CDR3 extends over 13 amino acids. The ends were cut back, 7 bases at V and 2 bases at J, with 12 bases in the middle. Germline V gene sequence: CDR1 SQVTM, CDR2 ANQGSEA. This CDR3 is CSAGRDAYNEQFF. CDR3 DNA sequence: TGCAGCGCCGGGCGGGACGCCTACAATGAGCAGTTCTTC.

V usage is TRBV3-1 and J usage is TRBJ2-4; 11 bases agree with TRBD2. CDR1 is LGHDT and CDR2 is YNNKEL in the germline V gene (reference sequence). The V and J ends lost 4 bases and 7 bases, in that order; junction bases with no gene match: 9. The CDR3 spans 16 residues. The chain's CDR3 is CASSPISGGAGNIQYF. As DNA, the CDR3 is TGTGCCAGCAGCCCCATTAGCGGGGGGGCCGGGAACATTCAGTACTTC.

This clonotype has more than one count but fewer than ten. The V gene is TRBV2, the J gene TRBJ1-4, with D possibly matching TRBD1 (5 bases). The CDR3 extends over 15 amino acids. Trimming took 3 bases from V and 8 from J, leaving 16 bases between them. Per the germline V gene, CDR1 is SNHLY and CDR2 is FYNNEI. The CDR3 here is CASSDEEQGREKLFF. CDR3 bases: TGTGCCAGCAGTGATGAGGAGCAGGGTCGGGAAAAACTGTTTTTT.

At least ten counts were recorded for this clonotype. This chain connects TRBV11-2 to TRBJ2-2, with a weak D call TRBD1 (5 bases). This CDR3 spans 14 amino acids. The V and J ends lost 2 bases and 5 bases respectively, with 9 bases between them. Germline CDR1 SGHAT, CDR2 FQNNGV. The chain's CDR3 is CASSLWGLTGELFF. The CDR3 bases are TGTGCCAGCAGCTTATGGGGCCTAACCGGGGAGCTGTTTTTT.

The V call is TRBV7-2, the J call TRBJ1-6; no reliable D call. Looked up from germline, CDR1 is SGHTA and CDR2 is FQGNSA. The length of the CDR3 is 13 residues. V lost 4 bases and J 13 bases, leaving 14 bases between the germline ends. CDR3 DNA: TGTGCCAGCAGCTCATCTCGCGGCGTGCCCCTCCACTTT. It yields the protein CASSSSRGVPLHF.

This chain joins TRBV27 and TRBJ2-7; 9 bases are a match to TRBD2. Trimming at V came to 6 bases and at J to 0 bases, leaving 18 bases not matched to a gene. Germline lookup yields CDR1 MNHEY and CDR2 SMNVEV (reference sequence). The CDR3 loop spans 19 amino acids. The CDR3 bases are TGTGCCAGCAGCACAGGGAATCCTAGCGGGAAAACAAGCTCCTACGAGCAGTACTTC. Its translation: CASSTGNPSGKTSSYEQYF.

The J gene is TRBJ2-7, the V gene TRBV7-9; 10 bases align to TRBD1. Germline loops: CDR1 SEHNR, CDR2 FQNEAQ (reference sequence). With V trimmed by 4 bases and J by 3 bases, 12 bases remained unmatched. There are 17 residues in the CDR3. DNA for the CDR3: TGTGCCAGCAGCTCGTCCCAGGGGGGACAGGGGAACTACGAGCAGTACTTC. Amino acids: CASSSSQGGQGNYEQYF.

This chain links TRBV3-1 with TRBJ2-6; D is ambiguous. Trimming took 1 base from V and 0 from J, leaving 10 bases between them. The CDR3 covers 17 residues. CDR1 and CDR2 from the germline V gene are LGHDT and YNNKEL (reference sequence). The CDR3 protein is CASSQAPISSGANVLTF. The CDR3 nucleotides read TGTGCCAGCAGCCAAGCCCCGATTAGCTCTGGGGCCAACGTCCTGACTTTC.

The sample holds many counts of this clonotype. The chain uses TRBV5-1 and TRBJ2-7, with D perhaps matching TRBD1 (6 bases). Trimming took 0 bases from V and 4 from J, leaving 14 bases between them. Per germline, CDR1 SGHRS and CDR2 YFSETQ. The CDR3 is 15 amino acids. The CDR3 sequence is CASSLDGQGQYEQYF. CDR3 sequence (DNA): TGCGCCAGCAGCTTGGATGGTCAGGGGCAATACGAGCAGTACTTC.

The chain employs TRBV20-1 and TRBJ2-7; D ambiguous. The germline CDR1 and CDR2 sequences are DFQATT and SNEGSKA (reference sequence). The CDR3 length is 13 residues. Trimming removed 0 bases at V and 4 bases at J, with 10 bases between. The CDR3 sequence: CSARDRADYEQYF. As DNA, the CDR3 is TGCAGTGCTAGAGATCGGGCAGATTACGAGCAGTACTTC.